These 14 T cell receptor beta chains were sequenced from one sample in a study of T cell changes during pregnancy in multiple sclerosis. Using immunoSEQ multiplex PCR, the repertoire was profiled, and TCRdb retains in-frame clones only, with some absent. The repertoire consists of tens of thousands of clones, with 89% occurring once and the leading ten covering more than 9%. Sequences were derived from CD8+ T cells from peripheral blood mononuclear cells, sampled in the second trimester of pregnancy. These receptors were collected from a female donor with multiple sclerosis, enrolled in a pregnancy study.

The chain carries TRBV5-1 and TRBJ2-2; 16 bases map to TRBD2. The CDR3 is made up of 18 amino acids. V lost 4 bases to trimming and J lost 2 bases; unmatched junction nucleotides: 5. In germline, CDR1 is SGHRS, CDR2 YFSETQ. In DNA form, the CDR3 reads TGCGCCAGCAGCCCGGGACTAGCGGGAGGGCATAACACCGGGGAGCTGTTTTTT. Protein product: CASSPGLAGGHNTGELFF.

This clone was counted only a few times. The chain is built from TRBV27 and TRBJ1-1; D might be TRBD1 (6 bases). Looked up from germline, CDR1 is MNHEY and CDR2 is SMNVEV (reference sequence). The CDR3 contains 11 residues. V gave up 10 bases and J gave up 11 bases, with 17 bases separating them. The CDR3 DNA sequence: TGTGCCACCTCTCTCGGGGGGGCGGCTTTCTTT. Translation gives CATSLGGAAFF.

This clone was recorded only once. The chain uses TRBV6-1 and TRBJ1-1, with 11 bases matching TRBD1. The length of the CDR3 is 15 residues. Trimming cost V 0 bases and J 4 bases; bases outside gene matches: 1. Germline V gene data show CDR1 as MNHNS and CDR2 as SASEGT. The CDR3 loop is CASSEAGTGGTEAFF. For the CDR3, the DNA is TGTGCCAGCAGTGAAGCTGGGACAGGGGGCACTGAAGCTTTCTTT.

The chain recombines TRBV7-6 with TRBJ1-1; a possible D gene is TRBD1 (5 bases). V lost 3 bases to trimming and J lost 3 bases, with 14 bases between them. The CDR3 extends over 15 amino acids. Looked up from germline, CDR1 is SGHVS and CDR2 is FNYEAQ. The CDR3 region has the DNA TGTGCCAGCAGCTTGGATCTTGGGGGGTACACTGAAGCTTTCTTT. Protein product: CASSLDLGGYTEAFF.

This rearrangement joins TRBV19 to TRBJ2-1, with D possibly being TRBD1 (5 bases). In germline, CDR1 is LNHDA, CDR2 SQIVND (reference sequence). The CDR3 is 14 amino acids. Deletions cut 2 bases from V and 3 bases from J, with 8 bases between. CDR3 sequence: CASSIQGSYNEQFF. The CDR3 nucleotides read TGTGCCAGTAGTATACAGGGCAGCTACAATGAGCAGTTCTTC.

The chain recombines TRBV19 with TRBJ2-7; 10 bases map to TRBD1. The CDR3 has 15 residues. Unmatched junction bases numbered 6, after V lost 4 bases and J lost 3 bases. The germline V gene encodes CDR1 LNHDA and CDR2 SQIVND (reference sequence). In DNA, the CDR3 is TGTGCCAGTAGTACCCGGGACAGGGGATACTACGAGCAGTACTTC. Amino acid sequence: CASSTRDRGYYEQYF.

The gene calls are TRBV25-1 and TRBJ2-7; TRBD1 matches at 7 bases. Trimming at V came to 4 bases and at J to 0 bases, leaving 12 bases not matched to a gene. The CDR3 spans 17 residues. Germline V lookup: CDR1 MGHDK, CDR2 SYGVNS. CDR3 loop: CASSASRQGISSYEQYF. For the CDR3, the DNA is TGTGCCAGCAGTGCCTCGAGACAGGGAATTAGCTCCTACGAGCAGTACTTC.

The V call is TRBV7-8, the J call TRBJ2-3; D is perhaps TRBD1 (5 bases). The V gene lost 1 base and the J gene lost 1 base, with 15 bases spanning the gap. Germline-derived CDR1 and CDR2 are SGHVS and FQNEAQ. The CDR3 runs to 17 residues. Here the CDR3 reads CASSLGVTGTRTDTQYF. The CDR3 DNA reads TGTGCCAGCAGCTTAGGGGTAACAGGAACCCGCACAGATACGCAGTATTTT.

The chain couples TRBV7-9 to TRBJ2-2; D may be TRBD2 (6 bases). The CDR3 runs to 15 residues. Germline V gives CDR1 SEHNR, CDR2 FQNEAQ (reference sequence). Trimming stripped 2 bases from V and 7 bases from J, with 14 bases between. CDR3 protein: CASSLSGRDGGELFF. DNA for the CDR3: TGTGCCAGCAGCTTATCCGGGCGGGATGGCGGGGAGCTGTTTTTT.

The chain employs TRBV29-1 and TRBJ2-7; D is unclear. CDR1 is SQVTM, CDR2 ANQGSEA, per germline. The V and J ends lost 5 bases and 4 bases respectively, with 18 bases between them. The CDR3 has 14 amino acids. Here the CDR3 reads CSVTEVHGSYEQYF. The CDR3 coding sequence is TGCAGCGTTACCGAGGTACATGGCTCTTACGAGCAGTACTTC.

This chain uses TRBV4-2 with TRBJ2-1; 7 bases line up with TRBD2. The CDR3 runs to 16 residues. Germline trimming cut 4 bases from V and 4 bases from J; bases unmatched to any gene: 10. In germline, CDR1 is LGHNA, CDR2 YNFKEQ. The CDR3 DNA is TGTGCCAGCAGCCCCTCGGGACTAACCGAATACAATGAGCAGTTCTTC. Translating gives CASSPSGLTEYNEQFF.

This clone was seen at least ten times. The chain has TRBV6-5 and TRBJ2-2; D is perhaps TRBD2 (6 bases). The CDR3 runs 14 residues. Germline V gene lookup returns CDR1 MNHEY and CDR2 SVGAGI. V lost 4 bases, J lost 4 bases, and 10 bases lay in between. The CDR3 coding sequence is TGTGCCAGCAGTTTGGGGGGTCCCACCGGGGAGCTGTTTTTT. Translating gives CASSLGGPTGELFF.

This chain joins TRBV6-5 and TRBJ2-7; possible D gene TRBD2, 5 bases. The length of the CDR3 is 15 residues. Germline V CDR1 and CDR2: MNHEY, SVGAGI. Between the trimmed V and J ends, which lost 0 bases and 2 bases, there was a span of 11 bases. The CDR3 bases are TGTGCCAGCAGTTACTCAAGGACGGGAACCTACGAGCAGTACTTC. It yields the protein CASSYSRTGTYEQYF.

This clone was seen only once. The rearrangement joins TRBV7-3 to TRBJ2-1; TRBD2 might be the D (7 bases). V was cut by 5 bases and J by 10 bases, with 30 bases left in between. The germline CDR1 and CDR2 sequences are SGHTA and FQGTGA. The CDR3 consists of 18 residues. CDR3 region: CASSPFSLRDYGGGEQFF. The DNA of the CDR3 is TGTGCCAGCAGCCCTTTCTCTCTCCGGGACTATGGAGGGGGGGAGCAGTTCTTC. Supplemented by reference TRBV7-3 and TRBJ2-1, the full variable domain reads GAGVSQTPSNKVTEKGKYVELRCDPISGHTALYWYRQSLGQGPEFLIYFQGTGAADDSGLPNDRFFAVRPEGSVSTLKIQRTERGDSAVYLCASSPFSLRDYGGGEQFFGPGTRLTVL.